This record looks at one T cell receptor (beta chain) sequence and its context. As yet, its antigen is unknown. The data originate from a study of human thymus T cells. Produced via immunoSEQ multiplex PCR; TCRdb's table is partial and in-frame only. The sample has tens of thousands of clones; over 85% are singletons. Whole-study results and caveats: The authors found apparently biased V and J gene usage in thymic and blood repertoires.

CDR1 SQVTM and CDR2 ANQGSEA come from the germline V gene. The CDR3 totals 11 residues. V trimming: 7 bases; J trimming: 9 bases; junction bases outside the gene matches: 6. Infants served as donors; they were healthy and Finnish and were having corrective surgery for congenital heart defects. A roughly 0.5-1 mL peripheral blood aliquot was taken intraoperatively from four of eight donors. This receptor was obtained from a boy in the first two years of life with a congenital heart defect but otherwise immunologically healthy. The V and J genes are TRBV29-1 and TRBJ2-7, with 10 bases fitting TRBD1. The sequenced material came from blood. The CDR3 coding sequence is TGCAGCGCAAGGGACAGGGGCAGGCAGTACTTC. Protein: CSARDRGRQYF.